These 17 T cell receptor beta chains were all obtained from the same sample, sequenced in a study of cytomegalovirus exposure and HLA in healthy donors. The protocol was immunoSEQ multiplex PCR, while the TCRdb copy is restricted to in-frame clones and leaves out a portion. The table has 110,000 or so clones, more than 70% seen once. The sample comprised PBMCs. Every receptor here comes from a man aged 18-30 years in good health and CMV-seronegative.

This sequence joins TRBV5-1 and TRBJ2-5; 10 nucleotides agree with TRBD1. The J segment lost 5 bases and the V segment lost 4 bases, leaving 5 bases of the junction unmatched. This CDR3 contains 14 residues. Germline values: CDR1 SGHRS, CDR2 YFSETQ. The CDR3 sequence is CASSARTGGETQYF. The CDR3 DNA reads as TGCGCCAGCAGCGCGAGGACAGGGGGGGAGACCCAGTACTTC.

The genes are TRBV28 and TRBJ2-7; D is ambiguous. Germline V gene data show CDR1 as MDHEN and CDR2 as SYDVKM. The CDR3 is 15 amino acids. V dropped 6 bases and J dropped 9 bases, with 24 bases sitting between them. The DNA of the CDR3 is TGTGCCAGCAGCCTCTCCTCTTTCTTCACTGCCTTGCAGTACTTC. Its protein is CASSLSSFFTALQYF.

V usage is TRBV5-1 and J usage is TRBJ1-1; no clear D gene. The ends were cut back, 1 base at V and 0 bases at J, with 10 bases in the middle. The CDR3 covers 15 residues. The germline V gene encodes CDR1 SGHRS and CDR2 YFSETQ. In DNA form, the CDR3 reads TGCGCCAGCAGCTTGTCGAGGAGAATGAACACTGAAGCTTTCTTT. This gives the protein CASSLSRRMNTEAFF.

This rearrangement joins TRBV5-1 to TRBJ2-5; weak D call: TRBD1 (6 bases). Trimming took off 1 base at V and 5 bases at J, with 15 bases between the two ends. Looked up from germline, CDR1 is SGHRS and CDR2 is YFSETQ. The CDR3 runs to 15 residues. The CDR3 nucleotides read TGCGCCAGCAGCTTGTTGACAGGAGAACAGGAGACCCAGTACTTC. It is translated as CASSLLTGEQETQYF.

The rearrangement uses TRBV25-1 and TRBJ2-1; the D gene is possibly TRBD1 (7 bases). CDR1 MGHDK and CDR2 SYGVNS come from the germline V gene. V lost 8 bases and J lost 6, with 17 bases in between. The CDR3 runs to 14 residues. CDR3 in amino acids: CASRWGDSTNEQFF. CDR3 coding DNA: TGTGCCAGCCGATGGGGGGACAGCACCAATGAGCAGTTCTTC.

The V call is TRBV2, the J call TRBJ1-6; D call uncertain. Germline V lookup: CDR1 SNHLY, CDR2 FYNNEI. V lost 6 bases to trimming and J lost 14 bases, with 5 bases between them. This CDR3 has 9 amino acids. CDR3 sequence (DNA): TGTGCCAGCAGCCCCACCCTCCACTTT. Protein sequence: CASSPTLHF.

The chain recombines TRBV2 with TRBJ1-2, with D perhaps TRBD1 (5 bases). The germline CDR1 and CDR2 sequences are SNHLY and FYNNEI. V was cut by 7 bases and J by 4 bases, with 13 bases left in between. The CDR3 has 13 amino acids. The DNA for the CDR3 is TGTGCCAGCATTCCGAGGGGAGGCTATGGCTACACCTTC. It specifies CASIPRGGYGYTF.

The chain joins TRBV7-9 to TRBJ2-3; no clear D. Trimming removed 6 bases from V and 2 bases from J, with 9 bases in between. The CDR3 has 13 amino acids. Germline loops: CDR1 SEHNR, CDR2 FQNEAQ (reference sequence). The CDR3 protein is CASSTVATDTQYF. The CDR3 DNA reads TGTGCCAGCAGTACGGTAGCCACAGATACGCAGTATTTT.

The chain carries TRBV19 and TRBJ2-7; 9 bases agree with TRBD1. The CDR3 totals 14 residues. J lost 0 bases, V lost 6 bases, and 3 bases had no gene match. Germline V gene lookup returns CDR1 LNHDA and CDR2 SQIVND (reference sequence). CDR3 loop: CASRTGGSSYEQYF. CDR3 coding DNA: TGTGCCAGTAGGACAGGGGGAAGCTCCTACGAGCAGTACTTC. Looking up the rest from reference TRBV19 and TRBJ2-7 gives the full variable domain: DGGITQSPKYLFRKEGQNVTLSCEQNLNHDAMYWYRQDPGQGLRLIYYSQIVNDFQKGDIAEGYSVSREKKESFPLTVTSAQKNPTAFYLCASRTGGSSYEQYFGPGTRLTVT.

The V and J genes are TRBV4-3 and TRBJ1-1; D ambiguous. This CDR3 has 15 residues. Germline CDR1 and CDR2: LGHNA and YSLEER. Trimming cost V 6 bases and J 4 bases, with 18 bases left between them. DNA for the CDR3: TGCGCCAGCAGACTCAGGACTGAGGATGGCACTGAAGCTTTCTTT. Amino acids: CASRLRTEDGTEAFF.

This rearrangement joins TRBV19 to TRBJ2-2; D might be TRBD2 (6 bases). Per germline, CDR1 LNHDA and CDR2 SQIVND (reference sequence). This CDR3 has 14 residues. V lost 4 bases and J lost 4, with 10 bases in between. CDR3 sequence: CASSTGDFTGELFF. The CDR3 DNA sequence: TGTGCCAGTAGTACCGGGGACTTCACCGGGGAGCTGTTTTTT.

This chain joins TRBV9 and TRBJ1-1; 8 positions match TRBD1. V shed 6 bases and J 8 bases; nucleotides not matched to a gene: 9. Germline V CDR1 and CDR2: SGDLS, YYNGEE. The CDR3 runs to 13 residues. For the CDR3, the DNA is TGTGCCAGCACCGAATCGACAGGGGCGGAAGCTTTCTTT. Protein product: CASTESTGAEAFF.

This rearrangement joins TRBV10-1 to TRBJ2-3, with 8 bases identical to TRBD1. The length of the CDR3 is 14 residues. After removal of 5 bases from V and 0 bases from J, the junction contained 1 base not matched to a gene. CDR1 is WNHNN and CDR2 is SYGVQD in the germline V gene (reference sequence). CDR3 protein: CASSRQGSTDTQYF. The CDR3 coding sequence is TGCGCCAGCAGTCGACAGGGGAGCACAGATACGCAGTATTTT.

This CDR3 reads CASSSRTESSPLHF. The CDR3 nucleotides read TGCGCCAGCAGCTCGCGGACAGAGAGTTCACCCCTCCACTTT. The chain combines TRBV5-1 with TRBJ1-6; D is possibly TRBD1 (6 bases). Trimming stripped 3 bases from V and 9 bases from J, with 13 bases between. The germline V gene has CDR1 SGHRS and CDR2 YFSETQ. This CDR3 has 14 amino acids.

The V and J genes are TRBV7-2 and TRBJ2-7, with D hard to call. Trimming left V 6 bases short and J 1 base short, with 13 bases between. The germline CDR1 and CDR2 sequences are SGHTA and FQGNSA. The CDR3 consists of 14 residues. In nucleotides, the CDR3 is TGTGCCAGCAGGCGGAGTAGCCAATCCTACGAGCAGTACTTC. Translating it yields CASRRSSQSYEQYF.

The chain couples TRBV7-7 to TRBJ2-6; perhaps TRBD1 as D (5 bases). The length of the CDR3 is 16 residues. Per germline, CDR1 SSHAT and CDR2 FNYEAQ (reference sequence). Trimming took 5 bases from V and 2 from J, leaving 13 bases between them. In DNA form, the CDR3 reads TGTGCCAGCAGCAGAAGTGGCAGGGCTGGGGCCAACGTCCTGACTTTC. Translation gives CASSRSGRAGANVLTF.

The chain combines TRBV5-1 with TRBJ2-2; tentatively, D is TRBD1 (6 bases). The CDR3 contains 14 residues. V lost 4 bases, J lost 2 bases, and 9 bases lay in between. Germline V CDR1 and CDR2: SGHRS, YFSETQ. DNA of the CDR3: TGCGCCAGCAGCGAAGGGACAAACACCGGGGAGCTGTTTTTT. Its protein is CASSEGTNTGELFF.